In its sample, the clone carrying this T cell receptor (beta chain) was seen once. What it binds is unknown. The data were taken from a study of cytomegalovirus exposure and HLA in healthy donors. Study as a whole: Out of approximately 400 genotyped donors, about 80% belonged to the Caucasian-associated ancestry cluster. Study results and caveats: Fewer N-insertions than the roughly 670-donor mean were reportedly shown by an Asian-associated ancestry cluster in a later analysis. Most CMV-associated TCR beta chains were later found to appear HLA-restricted.

Use of 60 Vbeta and 13 Jbeta primers characterized the PCR. TCRdb keeps only in-frame clones here, not all; method: immunoSEQ multiplex PCR. The sample holds some 190,000 clones, about 80% seen once. The CDR3 has 16 residues. V lost 0 bases, J lost 2 bases, and 3 bases stayed unmatched. Germline loops: CDR1 ENHRY, CDR2 SYGVKD. This TCR derives from a woman in her twenties or thirties in good health and CMV-seropositive. J is TRBJ2-3 and V is TRBV10-3; 9 nucleotides line up with TRBD1. Sequenced input: PBMCs. The CDR3 DNA follows: TGTGCCATCAGTGAGTCGACAGGGGGTACCACAGATACGCAGTATTTT. Translated: CAISESTGGTTDTQYF.